The rows below give T cell receptor beta chains drawn from one sample of a study of CD8+CD57+ T cells in acquired aplastic anemia. TCRdb called the reads again in MiXCR, with one record for every CDR3 protein. The sample holds roughly 86,000 distinct CDR3 sequences, roughly half seen once. Sequencing used sorted CD4+, CD8+, or CD8+CD57+ T cells (not recorded which) from PBMCs. The receptors here all came from a human donor in good health, serving as a control. Each CDR3 is given with its conserved first and last residue. D genes are given only for firm matches. Size values are once, few and many counts, or a class for expanded clones, and some rows have none.

J gene: TRBJ2-2; clone size: many; V gene: TRBV12-3/TRBV12-4; D gene: -; CDR3 protein: CASSLGTGELFF; CDR3 DNA: TGTGCCAGCAGCTTAGGCACCGGGGAGCTGTTTTTT
J gene: TRBJ2-7; clone size: -; V gene: TRBV6-2/TRBV6-3; D gene: TRBD2; CDR3 protein: CASSPTGTSGVTYEQYF; CDR3 DNA: TGTGCCAGCAGCCCCACCGGGACTAGCGGGGTAACCTACGAGCAGTACTTC
J gene: TRBJ2-1; clone size: -; V gene: TRBV12-3/TRBV12-4; D gene: -; CDR3 protein: CASSLDIGGFHEQFF; CDR3 DNA: TGTGCCAGCAGTTTAGATATAGGGGGATTCCATGAGCAGTTCTTC
J gene: TRBJ1-1; clone size: many; V gene: TRBV20-1; D gene: -; CDR3 protein: CSARDPGSNTEAFF; CDR3 DNA: TGCAGTGCTAGAGATCCGGGATCGAACACTGAAGCTTTCTTT
J gene: TRBJ2-3; clone size: many; V gene: TRBV2; D gene: -; CDR3 protein: CASSDRVVTDTQYF; CDR3 DNA: TGTGCCAGCAGTGACAGGGTGGTCACAGATACGCAGTATTTT
J gene: TRBJ2-1; clone size: -; V gene: TRBV5-4; D gene: -; CDR3 protein: CASSPRESDEQFF; CDR3 DNA: TGTGCCAGCAGCCCGCGGGAATCCGATGAGCAGTTCTTC
J gene: TRBJ1-1; clone size: -; V gene: TRBV28; D gene: -; CDR3 protein: CASSFGGQGTEAFF; CDR3 DNA: TGTGCCAGCAGTTTCGGGGGCCAGGGCACTGAAGCTTTCTTT
J gene: TRBJ2-1; clone size: many; V gene: TRBV7-9; D gene: TRBD2; CDR3 protein: CASSSASGSYNEQFF; CDR3 DNA: TGTGCCAGCAGCTCAGCTAGCGGCTCCTACAATGAGCAGTTCTTC
J gene: TRBJ2-4; clone size: many; V gene: TRBV20-1; D gene: TRBD2; CDR3 protein: CSAPGLARDIQYF; CDR3 DNA: TGCAGTGCCCCGGGACTAGCTCGGGACATTCAGTACTTC
J gene: TRBJ2-5; clone size: few; V gene: TRBV6-1; D gene: TRBD2; CDR3 protein: CASTRSGGAQETQYF; CDR3 DNA: TGTGCCAGCACCCGGAGCGGGGGGGCTCAAGAGACCCAGTACTTC
J gene: TRBJ2-5; clone size: -; V gene: TRBV25-1; D gene: -; CDR3 protein: CASSFGQGETQYF; CDR3 DNA: TGTGCCAGCAGCTTTGGGCAGGGTGAGACCCAGTACTTC
J gene: TRBJ2-3; clone size: -; V gene: TRBV9; D gene: TRBD2; CDR3 protein: CASSPLGAGVSDTQYF; CDR3 DNA: TGTGCCAGCAGCCCCCTGGGAGCGGGAGTGTCAGATACGCAGTATTTT
J gene: TRBJ2-3; clone size: many; V gene: TRBV25-1; D gene: TRBD2; CDR3 protein: CASSLERGLSDTQYF; CDR3 DNA: TGTGCCAGCAGCTTGGAGCGGGGCTTGTCAGATACGCAGTATTTT
J gene: TRBJ2-7; clone size: few; V gene: TRBV3-1; D gene: -; CDR3 protein: CASSQELQAEQYF; CDR3 DNA: TGTGCCAGCAGCCAAGAATTGCAAGCCGAGCAGTACTTC
J gene: TRBJ1-4; clone size: -; V gene: TRBV2; D gene: TRBD1; CDR3 protein: CASSGQGEKLFF; CDR3 DNA: TGTGCCAGCAGTGGACAGGGTGAAAAACTGTTTTTT
J gene: TRBJ1-1; clone size: -; V gene: TRBV27; D gene: -; CDR3 protein: CASSLGTAMNTEAFF; CDR3 DNA: TGTGCCAGCAGTTTAGGGACCGCCATGAACACTGAAGCTTTCTTT
J gene: TRBJ1-2; clone size: many; V gene: TRBV11-3; D gene: TRBD1; CDR3 protein: CASSLGGGGAYGYTF; CDR3 DNA: TGTGCCAGCAGCTTAGGAGGAGGGGGCGCTTATGGCTACACCTTC
J gene: TRBJ1-1; clone size: -; V gene: TRBV11-3; D gene: -; CDR3 protein: CASSELRNTEAFF; CDR3 DNA: TGTGCCAGCAGCGAACTTAGGAACACTGAAGCTTTCTTT
J gene: TRBJ2-1; clone size: -; V gene: TRBV19; D gene: -; CDR3 protein: CASSIEGSAQLWSSYNEQFF; CDR3 DNA: TGTGCCAGTAGTATAGAAGGTAGCGCCCAGCTTTGGAGCTCCTACAATGAGCAGTTCTTC
J gene: TRBJ2-2; clone size: -; V gene: TRBV9; D gene: -; CDR3 protein: CASSVPPDTGELFF; CDR3 DNA: TGTGCCAGCAGCGTTCCCCCCGACACCGGGGAGCTGTTTTTT
J gene: TRBJ1-2; clone size: -; V gene: TRBV2; D gene: -; CDR3 protein: CASRVGEYGYTF; CDR3 DNA: TGTGCCAGCAGGGTAGGGGAGTATGGCTACACCTTC
J gene: TRBJ1-1; clone size: many; V gene: TRBV13; D gene: -; CDR3 protein: CASSLNGRVTEAFF; CDR3 DNA: TGTGCCAGCAGCTTAAACGGTAGGGTTACTGAAGCTTTCTTT
J gene: TRBJ2-7; clone size: -; V gene: TRBV25-1; D gene: -; CDR3 protein: CASSLSPRAEGTYEQYF; CDR3 DNA: TGTGCCAGCAGCTTAAGTCCGCGGGCGGAGGGAACTTACGAGCAGTACTTC
J gene: TRBJ2-5; clone size: -; V gene: TRBV2; D gene: TRBD2; CDR3 protein: CASALSGSAETQYF; CDR3 DNA: TGTGCCAGCGCCCTTAGCGGGAGTGCAGAGACCCAGTACTTC
J gene: TRBJ2-7; clone size: many; V gene: TRBV20-1; D gene: TRBD2; CDR3 protein: CSARSSSGRETYEQYF; CDR3 DNA: TGCAGTGCTAGATCGTCTAGCGGGAGGGAAACCTACGAGCAGTACTTC